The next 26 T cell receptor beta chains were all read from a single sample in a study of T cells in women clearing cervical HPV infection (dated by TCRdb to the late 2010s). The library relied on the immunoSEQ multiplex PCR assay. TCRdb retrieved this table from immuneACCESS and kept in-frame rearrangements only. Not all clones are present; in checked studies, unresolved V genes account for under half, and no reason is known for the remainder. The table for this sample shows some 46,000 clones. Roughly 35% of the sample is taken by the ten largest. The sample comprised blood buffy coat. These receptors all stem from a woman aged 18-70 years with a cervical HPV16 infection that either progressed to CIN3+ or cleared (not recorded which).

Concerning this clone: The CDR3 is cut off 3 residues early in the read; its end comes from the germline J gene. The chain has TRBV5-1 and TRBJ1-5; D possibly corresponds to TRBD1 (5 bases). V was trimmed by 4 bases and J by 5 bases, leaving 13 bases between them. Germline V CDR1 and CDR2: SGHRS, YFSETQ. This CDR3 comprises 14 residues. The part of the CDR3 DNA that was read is TGCGCCAGCAGCCCGGGGGGATTCGATCAGCCC. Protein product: CASSPGGFDQP. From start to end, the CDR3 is CASSPGGFDQPQHF. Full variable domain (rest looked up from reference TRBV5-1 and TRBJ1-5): KAGVTQTPRYLIKTRGQQVTLSCSPISGHRSVSWYQQTPGQGLQFLFEYFSETQRNKGNFPGRFSGRQFSNSRSEMNVSTLELGDSALYLCASSPGGFDQPQHFGDGTRLSIL.

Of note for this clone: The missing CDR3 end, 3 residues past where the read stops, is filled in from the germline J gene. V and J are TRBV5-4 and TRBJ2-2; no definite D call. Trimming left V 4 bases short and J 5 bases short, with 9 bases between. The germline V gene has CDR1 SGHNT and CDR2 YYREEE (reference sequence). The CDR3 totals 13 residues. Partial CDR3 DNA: TGTGCCAGCAGCAAAAAGGCTACCGGGGAG. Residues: CASSKKATGE. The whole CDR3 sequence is CASSKKATGELFF.

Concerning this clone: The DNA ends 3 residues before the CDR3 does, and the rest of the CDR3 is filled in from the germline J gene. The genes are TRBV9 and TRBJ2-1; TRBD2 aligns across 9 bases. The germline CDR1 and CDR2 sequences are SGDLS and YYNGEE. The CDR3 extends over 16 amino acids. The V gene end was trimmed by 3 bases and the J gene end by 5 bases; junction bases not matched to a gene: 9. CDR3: CASSGDTGLAHNEQFF. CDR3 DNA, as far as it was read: TGTGCCAGCAGCGGAGATACGGGACTAGCCCACAATGAG.

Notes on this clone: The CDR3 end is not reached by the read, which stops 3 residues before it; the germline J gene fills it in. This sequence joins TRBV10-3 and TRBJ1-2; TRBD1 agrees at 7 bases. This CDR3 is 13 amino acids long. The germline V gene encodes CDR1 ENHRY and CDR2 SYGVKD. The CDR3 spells CAISEGGQQGYTF. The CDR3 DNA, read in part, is TGTGCCATCAGTGAGGGGGGACAGCAGGGC.

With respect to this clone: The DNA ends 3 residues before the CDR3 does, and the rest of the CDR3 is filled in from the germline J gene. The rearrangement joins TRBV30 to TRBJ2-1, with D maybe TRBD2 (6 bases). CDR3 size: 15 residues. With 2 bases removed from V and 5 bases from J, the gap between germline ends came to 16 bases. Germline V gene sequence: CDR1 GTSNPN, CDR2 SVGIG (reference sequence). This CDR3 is CAWSLTLSGDNEQFF. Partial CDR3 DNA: TGTGCCTGGAGTCTGACCCTTAGCGGCGACAATGAG.

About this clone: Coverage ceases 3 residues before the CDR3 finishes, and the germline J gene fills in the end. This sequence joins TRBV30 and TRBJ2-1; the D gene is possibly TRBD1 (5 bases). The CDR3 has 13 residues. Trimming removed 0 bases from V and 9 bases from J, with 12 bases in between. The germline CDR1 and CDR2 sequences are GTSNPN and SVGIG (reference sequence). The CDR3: CAWSVGTGREQFF. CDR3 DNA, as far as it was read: TGTGCCTGGAGTGTAGGTACAGGACGTGAG.

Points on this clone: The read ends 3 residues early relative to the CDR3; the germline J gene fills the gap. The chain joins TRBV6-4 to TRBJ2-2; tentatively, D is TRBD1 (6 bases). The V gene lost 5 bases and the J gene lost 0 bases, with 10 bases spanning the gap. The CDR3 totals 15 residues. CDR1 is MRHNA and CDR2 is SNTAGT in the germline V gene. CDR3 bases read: TGTGCCAGCAGTCTACAGGGACCGAACACCGGGGAG. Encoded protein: CASSLQGPNTGE. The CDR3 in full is CASSLQGPNTGELFF.

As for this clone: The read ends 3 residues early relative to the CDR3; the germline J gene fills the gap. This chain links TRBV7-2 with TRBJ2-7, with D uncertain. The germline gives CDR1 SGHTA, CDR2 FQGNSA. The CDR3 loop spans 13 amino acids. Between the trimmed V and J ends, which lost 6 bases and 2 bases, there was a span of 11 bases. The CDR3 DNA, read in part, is TGTGCCAGCAGTGTCGCGGCGCCCTACGAG. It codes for CASSVAAPYE. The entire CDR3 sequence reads CASSVAAPYEQYF.

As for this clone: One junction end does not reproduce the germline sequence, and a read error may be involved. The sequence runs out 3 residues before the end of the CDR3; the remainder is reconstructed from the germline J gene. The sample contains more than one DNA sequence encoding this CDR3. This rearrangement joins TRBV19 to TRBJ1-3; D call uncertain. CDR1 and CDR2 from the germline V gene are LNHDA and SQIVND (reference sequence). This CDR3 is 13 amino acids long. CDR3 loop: CASSPPLVDTIYF. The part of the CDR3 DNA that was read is TGTGCCAGTAGCCCTCCGCTGGTAGACACA. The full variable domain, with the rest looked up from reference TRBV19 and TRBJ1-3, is DGGITQSPKYLFRKEGQNVTLSCEQNLNHDAMYWYRQDPGQGLRLIYYSQIVNDFQKGDIAEGYSVSREKKESFPLTVTSAQKNPTAFYLCASSPPLVDTIYFGEGSWLTVV.

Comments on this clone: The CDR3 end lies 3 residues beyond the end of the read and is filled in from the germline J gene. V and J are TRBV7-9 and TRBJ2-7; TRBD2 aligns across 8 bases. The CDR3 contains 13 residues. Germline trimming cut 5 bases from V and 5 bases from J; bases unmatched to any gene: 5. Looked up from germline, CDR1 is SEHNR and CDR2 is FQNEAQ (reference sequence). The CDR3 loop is CASSPGGANEQYF. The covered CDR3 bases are TGTGCCAGCAGCCCCGGGGGGGCCAACGAG.

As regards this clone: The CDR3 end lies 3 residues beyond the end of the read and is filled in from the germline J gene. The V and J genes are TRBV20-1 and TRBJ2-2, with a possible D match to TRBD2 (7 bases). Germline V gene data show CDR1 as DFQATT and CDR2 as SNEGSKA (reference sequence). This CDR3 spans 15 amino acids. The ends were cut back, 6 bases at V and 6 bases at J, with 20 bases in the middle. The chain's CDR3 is CSAAMGGGGSGELFF. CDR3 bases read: TGCAGTGCCGCAATGGGGGGGGGCGGTTCCGGGGAG.

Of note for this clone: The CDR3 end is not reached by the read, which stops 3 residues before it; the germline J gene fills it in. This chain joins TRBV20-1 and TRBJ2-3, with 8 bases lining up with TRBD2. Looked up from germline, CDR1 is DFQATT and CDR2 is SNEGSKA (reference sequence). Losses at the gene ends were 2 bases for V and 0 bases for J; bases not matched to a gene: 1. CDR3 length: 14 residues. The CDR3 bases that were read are TGCAGTGCTAGAACTAGCGGTAGCACAGATACG. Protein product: CSARTSGSTDT. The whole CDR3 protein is CSARTSGSTDTQYF.

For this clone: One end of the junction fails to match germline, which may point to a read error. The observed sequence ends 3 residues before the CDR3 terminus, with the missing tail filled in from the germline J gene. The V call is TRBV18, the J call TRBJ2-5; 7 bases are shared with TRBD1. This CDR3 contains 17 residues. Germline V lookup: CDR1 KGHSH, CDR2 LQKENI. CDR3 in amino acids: CVSSPPGRGTLGETQYF. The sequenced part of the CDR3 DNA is TGTGTCAGCTCACCACCCGGCAGGGGGACCTTGGGAGAGACC.

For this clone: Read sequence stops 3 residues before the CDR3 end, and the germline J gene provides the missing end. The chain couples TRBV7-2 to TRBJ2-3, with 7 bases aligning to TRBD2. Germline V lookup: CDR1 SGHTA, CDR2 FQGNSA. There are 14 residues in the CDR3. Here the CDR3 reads CASSFLGGEQPQYF. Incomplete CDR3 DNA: TGTGCCAGCAGCTTTTTGGGGGGGGAGCAGCCG.

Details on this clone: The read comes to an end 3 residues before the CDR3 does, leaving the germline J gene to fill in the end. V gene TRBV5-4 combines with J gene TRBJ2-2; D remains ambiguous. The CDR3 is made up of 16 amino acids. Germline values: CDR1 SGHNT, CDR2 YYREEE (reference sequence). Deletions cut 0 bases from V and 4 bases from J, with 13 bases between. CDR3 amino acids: CASSLAWASGTGELFF. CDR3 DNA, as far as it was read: TGTGCCAGCAGCTTGGCCTGGGCCTCTGGCACCGGGGAG.

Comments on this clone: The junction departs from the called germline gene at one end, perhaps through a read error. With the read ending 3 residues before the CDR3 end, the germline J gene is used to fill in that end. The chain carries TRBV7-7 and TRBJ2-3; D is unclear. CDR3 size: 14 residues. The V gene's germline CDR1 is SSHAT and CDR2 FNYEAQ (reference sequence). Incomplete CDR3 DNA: TGTGCTAGCAGCTTAGATTCCTCCGGTGATACG. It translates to CASSLDSSGDT. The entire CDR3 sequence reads CASSLDSSGDTQYF.

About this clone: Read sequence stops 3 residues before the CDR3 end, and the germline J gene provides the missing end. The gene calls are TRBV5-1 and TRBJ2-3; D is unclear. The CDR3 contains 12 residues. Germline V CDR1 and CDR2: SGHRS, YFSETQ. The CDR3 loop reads CASSFQVETQYF. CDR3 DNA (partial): TGCGCCAGCAGCTTCCAGGTGGAGACG.

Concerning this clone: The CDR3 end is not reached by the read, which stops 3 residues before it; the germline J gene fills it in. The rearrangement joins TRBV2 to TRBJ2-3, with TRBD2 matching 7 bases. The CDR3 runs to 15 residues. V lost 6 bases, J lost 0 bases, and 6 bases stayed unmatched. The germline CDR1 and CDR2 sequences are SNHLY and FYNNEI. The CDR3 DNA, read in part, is TGTGCCAGCAGGACCGGGACTACCAGCACAGATACG. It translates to CASRTGTTSTDT. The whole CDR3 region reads CASRTGTTSTDTQYF.

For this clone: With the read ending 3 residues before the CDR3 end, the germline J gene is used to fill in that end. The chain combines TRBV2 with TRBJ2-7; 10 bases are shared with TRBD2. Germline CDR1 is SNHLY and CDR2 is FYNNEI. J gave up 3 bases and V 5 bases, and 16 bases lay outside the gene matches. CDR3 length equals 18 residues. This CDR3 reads CASSYTGSSGRKDYEQYF. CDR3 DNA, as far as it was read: TGTGCCAGCAGTTATACGGGCTCTAGCGGGAGAAAGGACTACGAG.

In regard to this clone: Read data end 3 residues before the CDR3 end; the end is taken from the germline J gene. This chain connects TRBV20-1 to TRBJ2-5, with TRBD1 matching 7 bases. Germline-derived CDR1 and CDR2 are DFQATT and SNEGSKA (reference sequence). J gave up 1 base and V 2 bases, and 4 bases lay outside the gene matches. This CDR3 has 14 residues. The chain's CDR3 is CSARRDSAQETQYF. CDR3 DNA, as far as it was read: TGCAGTGCTAGAAGGGACAGTGCCCAAGAGACC.

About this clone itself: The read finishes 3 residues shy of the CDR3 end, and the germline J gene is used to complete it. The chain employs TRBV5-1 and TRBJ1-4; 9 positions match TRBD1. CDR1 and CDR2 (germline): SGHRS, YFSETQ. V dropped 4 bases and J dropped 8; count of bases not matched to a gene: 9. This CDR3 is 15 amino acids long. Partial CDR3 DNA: TGCGCCAGCAGCCCAACGGACAGGGGTGGCGAAAAA. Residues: CASSPTDRGGEK. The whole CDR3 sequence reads CASSPTDRGGEKLFF.

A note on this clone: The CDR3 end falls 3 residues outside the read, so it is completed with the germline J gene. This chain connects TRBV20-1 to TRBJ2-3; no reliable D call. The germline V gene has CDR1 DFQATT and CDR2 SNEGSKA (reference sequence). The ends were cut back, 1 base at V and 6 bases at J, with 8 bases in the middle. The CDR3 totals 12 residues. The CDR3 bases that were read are TGCAGTGCTAGAGGACTGTTGGATACG. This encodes CSARGLLDT. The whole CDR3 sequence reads CSARGLLDTQYF.

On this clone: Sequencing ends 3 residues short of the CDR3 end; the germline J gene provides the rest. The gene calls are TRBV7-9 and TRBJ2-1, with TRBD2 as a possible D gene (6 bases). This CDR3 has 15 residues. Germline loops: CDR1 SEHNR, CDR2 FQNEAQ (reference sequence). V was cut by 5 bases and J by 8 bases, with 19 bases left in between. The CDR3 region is CASSQDYPPGYEQFF. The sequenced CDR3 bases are TGTGCCAGCAGCCAGGACTACCCCCCCGGATATGAG.

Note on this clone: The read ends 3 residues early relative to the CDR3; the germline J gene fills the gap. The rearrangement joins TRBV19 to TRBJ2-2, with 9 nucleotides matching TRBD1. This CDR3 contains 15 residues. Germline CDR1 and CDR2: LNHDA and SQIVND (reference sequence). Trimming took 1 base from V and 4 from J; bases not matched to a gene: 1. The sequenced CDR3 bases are TGTGCCAGTAGTATAGGGGACAGGGTCACCGGGGAG. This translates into CASSIGDRVTGE. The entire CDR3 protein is CASSIGDRVTGELFF.

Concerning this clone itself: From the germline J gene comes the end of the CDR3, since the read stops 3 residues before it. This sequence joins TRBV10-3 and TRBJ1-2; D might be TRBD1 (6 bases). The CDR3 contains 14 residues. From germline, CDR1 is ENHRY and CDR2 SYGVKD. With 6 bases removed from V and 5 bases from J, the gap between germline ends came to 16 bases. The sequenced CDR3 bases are TGTGCCATCAGCAAGGACAGTGACATTTATGGC. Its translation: CAISKDSDIYG. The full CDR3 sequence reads CAISKDSDIYGYTF.

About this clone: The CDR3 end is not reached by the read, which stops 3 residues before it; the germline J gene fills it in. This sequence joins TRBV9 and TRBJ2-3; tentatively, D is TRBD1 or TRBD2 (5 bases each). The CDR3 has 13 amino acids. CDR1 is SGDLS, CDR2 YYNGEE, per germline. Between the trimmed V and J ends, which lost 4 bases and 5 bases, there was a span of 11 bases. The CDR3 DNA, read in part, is TGTGCCAGCAGCTTTCAGAGGGGAGATACG. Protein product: CASSFQRGDT. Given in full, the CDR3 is CASSFQRGDTQYF.